Below, 10 T cell receptor beta chains from the same sample are listed, as sequenced in a study of blood T cell repertoires in COVID-19 (dated by TCRdb to about 2020). Receptors were amplified or captured by the immunoSEQ multiplex PCR assay. TCRdb took over this immuneACCESS table, retaining in-frame rearrangements with V and J assigned. Such tables are incomplete; in checked studies, under half of the missing clones stem from an unresolved V gene, and the remainder is unexplained. Across this sample there are roughly 310,000 clones, with roughly 90% seen only once. The leading ten clones occupy 2.9% of the sample. What was sequenced was peripheral blood. Receptor source: a woman aged 25 to 39 with COVID-19, enrolled during active disease.

This chain links TRBV2 with TRBJ2-2; a weak D match, TRBD2 (6 bases). The CDR3 covers 15 residues. Germline CDR1 is SNHLY and CDR2 is FYNNEI. Between the trimmed V and J ends, which lost 8 bases and 1 base, there was a span of 14 bases. Here the CDR3 reads CASQGGEVNTGELFF. CDR3 DNA sequence: TGTGCCAGCCAAGGAGGGGAGGTGAACACCGGGGAGCTGTTTTTT. Variable domain in full (rest from reference TRBV2 and TRBJ2-2): EPEVTQTPSHQVTQMGQEVILRCVPISNHLYFYWYRQILGQKVEFLVSFYNNEISEKSEIFDDQFSVERPDGSNFTLKIRSTKLEDSAMYFCASQGGEVNTGELFFGEGSRLTVL.

This clone was recorded a few times. The V gene is TRBV12-5, the J gene TRBJ1-5, with unresolved D. Looked up from germline, CDR1 is LGHNT and CDR2 is FRNRAP. The CDR3 totals 12 residues. The V end lost 5 bases, the J end lost 9 bases, and 11 bases lay between the germline ends. The CDR3 coding sequence is TGTGCTAGTGGTCCTCGACTTGGGCCCCAGCATTTT. It translates to CASGPRLGPQHF.

The CDR3 region has the DNA TGTGCCAGCAGTCGGGCGCTGGGACTAGCGGGACGGGAGCAGTTCTTC. It yields the protein CASSRALGLAGREQFF. The V gene is TRBV14, the J gene TRBJ2-1; 13 nucleotides line up with TRBD2. This CDR3 is 16 amino acids long. CDR1 and CDR2 from the germline V gene are SGHDN and FVKESK. The junction had 12 bases not matched to a gene; V was cut back by 6 bases and J by 10 bases.

The CDR3 DNA follows: TGTGCCAGCAGTTGGGCACAGGGGAACACTGAAGCTTTCTTT. It is translated as CASSWAQGNTEAFF. The chain recombines TRBV6-5 with TRBJ1-1; D is perhaps TRBD1 (6 bases). This CDR3 spans 14 amino acids. Per germline, CDR1 MNHEY and CDR2 SVGAGI. Between the trimmed V and J ends, which lost 4 bases and 1 base, there was a span of 10 bases.

This rearrangement joins TRBV10-2 to TRBJ1-6; 9 bases match TRBD1. J was trimmed by 8 bases and V by 2 bases; bases with no gene match: 7. From germline, CDR1 is WSHSY and CDR2 SAAADI. CDR3 length: 16 amino acids. CDR3 bases: TGCGCCAGCAGTGAGCCTAAGACAGGGGGTTATTCACCCCTCCACTTT. It is translated as CASSEPKTGGYSPLHF.

V gene TRBV10-2 combines with J gene TRBJ1-4, with TRBD1 identical over 10 bases. This CDR3 region has 15 residues. The V and J ends lost 7 bases and 6 bases, in that order; junction bases with no gene match: 8. Germline V gene data show CDR1 as WSHSY and CDR2 as SAAADI. CDR3 in amino acids: CASTAVDRGDEKLFF. The CDR3 bases are TGCGCCAGCACCGCCGTGGACAGGGGGGATGAAAAACTGTTTTTT.

The CDR3 region is CASSSAGFQETQYF. As DNA, the CDR3 is TGTGCCAGCAGCTCCGCGGGGTTTCAAGAGACCCAGTACTTC. This chain joins TRBV5-4 and TRBJ2-5, with D perhaps matching TRBD2 (6 bases). In germline, CDR1 is SGHNT, CDR2 YYREEE (reference sequence). With 3 bases removed from V and 2 bases from J, the gap between germline ends came to 11 bases. CDR3 length equals 14 residues.

The chain employs TRBV7-9 and TRBJ2-2; the match to TRBD2 covers 10 bases. Germline V gene data show CDR1 as SEHNR and CDR2 as FQNEAQ (reference sequence). V gave up 4 bases and J gave up 3 bases; unmatched junction bases: 5. This CDR3 comprises 16 residues. The CDR3 nucleotides are TGTGCCAGCAGCTCCTCCACTAGCGGGGACACCGGGGAGCTGTTTTTT. Encoded protein: CASSSSTSGDTGELFF.

This chain uses TRBV10-3 with TRBJ2-5; the match to TRBD1 covers 7 bases. The germline V gene encodes CDR1 ENHRY and CDR2 SYGVKD. The CDR3 sequence is 14 residues long. The V and J ends lost 11 bases and 3 bases, in that order; junction bases with no gene match: 12. The DNA of the CDR3 is TGTGCCGCAGGGGGAGACAGGAGAGAAGAGACCCAGTACTTC. The encoded protein is CAAGGDRREETQYF.

This clone showed up just a few times. This chain uses TRBV30 with TRBJ1-4; 10 bases fit TRBD1. Germline CDR1 and CDR2: GTSNPN and SVGIG (reference sequence). The CDR3 totals 15 residues. J lost 7 bases, V lost 1 base, and 6 bases had no gene match. The CDR3 loop is CAWSATGGLGEKLFF. Written as DNA, the CDR3 is TGTGCCTGGAGTGCGACAGGGGGCTTGGGTGAAAAACTGTTTTTT.